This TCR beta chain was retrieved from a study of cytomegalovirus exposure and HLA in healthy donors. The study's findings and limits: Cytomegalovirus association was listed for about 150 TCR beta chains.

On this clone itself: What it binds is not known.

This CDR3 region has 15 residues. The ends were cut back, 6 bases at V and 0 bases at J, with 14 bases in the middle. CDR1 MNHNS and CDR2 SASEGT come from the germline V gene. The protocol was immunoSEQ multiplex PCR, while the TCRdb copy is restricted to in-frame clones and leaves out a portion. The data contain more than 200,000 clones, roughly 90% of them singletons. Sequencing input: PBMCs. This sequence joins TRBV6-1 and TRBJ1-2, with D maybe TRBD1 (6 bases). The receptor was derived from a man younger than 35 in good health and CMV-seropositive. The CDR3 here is CASRPHRDTNYGYTF. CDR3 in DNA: TGTGCCAGCAGGCCCCACAGGGATACTAACTATGGCTACACCTTC.